These T cell receptor beta chains were read from a single sample in a study of beta chain features in type 1 diabetes. Clones were sequenced by immunoSEQ multiplex PCR, and TCRdb holds only the in-frame ones, with some missing. The table shows roughly 300,000 clones, with 8% occurring only once. Sample: central memory CD4+ T cells from blood. The source is a woman under 30 in good health. Each CDR3 is given with its conserved first and last residue. The D gene is left open where the match is weak. Where a row states a size, it is once, few, many or the class of an expanded clone; other rows omit it.

abundance	v_gene	d_gene	j_gene	CDR3aa	CDR3nt
few	TRBV27	TRBD1	TRBJ2-1	CASTLRTGKGYNEQFF	TGTGCCAGCACTTTAAGGACAGGAAAGGGGTACAATGAGCAGTTCTTC
-	TRBV15	-	TRBJ1-5	CATSAGPIGNQPQHF	TGTGCCACCAGCGCGGGACCGATAGGCAATCAGCCCCAGCATTTT
few	TRBV5-1	-	TRBJ2-2	CASSLNPGSSTGELFF	TGCGCCAGCAGCTTAAACCCGGGGTCGAGCACCGGGGAGCTGTTTTTT
few	TRBV7-8	-	TRBJ2-7	CASSLVDGGKDEQYF	TGTGCCAGCAGCTTAGTGGATGGTGGGAAGGACGAGCAGTACTTC
many	TRBV5-1	-	TRBJ2-3	CASSLVTGRTDTQYF	TGCGCCAGCAGCTTGGTGACAGGCCGAACAGATACGCAGTATTTT
-	TRBV5-1	-	TRBJ1-1	CASSLGAVNTEAFF	TGCGCCAGCAGCTTGGGCGCGGTGAACACTGAAGCTTTCTTT
-	TRBV18	-	TRBJ2-1	CATFMGPHNEQFF	TGTGCCACTTTTATGGGACCACACAATGAGCAGTTCTTC
many	TRBV5-1	-	TRBJ2-1	CASSSPTHNEQFF	TGCGCCAGCAGCTCCCCAACCCACAATGAGCAGTTCTTC
many	TRBV7-9	-	TRBJ1-2	CASSLEWENYGYTF	TGTGCCAGCAGCTTAGAATGGGAAAACTATGGCTACACCTTC
few	TRBV6-5	-	TRBJ2-4	CASSELAKNIQYF	TGTGCCAGCAGCGAACTAGCCAAAAACATTCAGTACTTC
-	TRBV6-5	-	TRBJ1-1	CASRKGEDTEAFF	TGTGCCAGCCGAAAAGGGGAGGACACTGAAGCTTTCTTT
-	TRBV11-2	-	TRBJ2-1	CASSVPGLQNEQFF	TGTGCCAGCAGCGTACCGGGACTCCAAAATGAGCAGTTCTTC
-	TRBV4-3	TRBD2	TRBJ2-7	CASSQAVTSSNYEQYF	TGCGCCAGCAGCCAAGCCGTGACTAGCTCTAACTACGAGCAGTACTTC
-	TRBV6-1	-	TRBJ2-3	CASSSRYVVDTQYF	TGTGCCAGCAGTTCGAGATACGTCGTAGATACGCAGTATTTT
few	TRBV5-1	TRBD2	TRBJ2-1	CASSLALAGHNEQFF	TGCGCCAGCAGCTTGGCCTTAGCGGGACACAATGAGCAGTTCTTC
-	TRBV9	TRBD1	TRBJ2-3	CASTGQGADTQYF	TGTGCCAGCACAGGACAGGGGGCAGATACGCAGTATTTT
-	TRBV28	TRBD2	TRBJ2-5	CASSPRLAGAETQYF	TGTGCCAGCAGCCCTAGACTAGCGGGAGCGGAGACCCAGTACTTC
many	TRBV18	TRBD1	TRBJ1-2	CASSPNPGTGAHGYTF	TGTGCCAGCTCACCTAACCCCGGGACAGGGGCCCATGGCTACACCTTC
few	TRBV6-5	-	TRBJ2-1	CASQGLGGNNEQFF	TGTGCCAGCCAGGGATTGGGTGGGAACAATGAGCAGTTCTTC
-	TRBV5-1	TRBD1	TRBJ2-7	CASSFGTGGYEQYF	TGCGCCAGCAGCTTTGGGACAGGGGGCTACGAGCAGTACTTC
-	TRBV9	-	TRBJ1-1	CASSAVGGNTEAFF	TGTGCCAGCAGCGCCGTCGGGGGGAACACTGAAGCTTTCTTT
many	TRBV11-2	-	TRBJ2-7	CAIGGGYEQYF	TGTGCCATAGGGGGGGGCTACGAGCAGTACTTC
few	TRBV18	-	TRBJ2-7	CASSQTGLRSEQYF	TGTGCCAGCTCACAGACAGGACTGAGGTCCGAGCAGTACTTC
many	TRBV27	-	TRBJ2-1	CASREWRATRYNEQFF	TGTGCCAGCAGAGAATGGCGAGCGACTCGCTACAATGAGCAGTTCTTC
few	TRBV4-2	TRBD1	TRBJ1-2	CASSPGQGGHGYTF	TGTGCCAGCAGCCCCGGACAGGGAGGACATGGCTACACCTTC
many	TRBV29-1	TRBD1	TRBJ2-1	CSADRGSHNEQFF	TGCAGCGCTGACAGGGGGTCCCACAATGAGCAGTTCTTC
-	TRBV7-2	TRBD2	TRBJ2-3	CASSRGTSGTITDTQYF	TGTGCCAGCAGCCGAGGGACTAGCGGGACCATCACAGATACGCAGTATTTT
few	TRBV6-5	-	TRBJ1-5	CASSYGQGGNQPQHF	TGTGCCAGCAGTTACGGGCAGGGTGGCAATCAGCCCCAGCATTTT